The clone carrying this T cell receptor beta chain was detected a few times. Profiled with immunoSEQ multiplex PCR; TCRdb holds only in-frame clones, not every one. The table shows 35,000 to 45,000 clones, with around nine tenths occurring only once. This entry is derived from a study of graft-versus-host responses after intestinal transplantation. CDR3 length: 20 amino acids. The sample was PBMCs, taken just under 270 days after transplant. The origin of this receptor is a human patient who received an intestinal transplant, so some T cells may come from the graft donor. V gene TRBV21-1 combines with J gene TRBJ2-7; the tabulated D call, TRBD2, remains unverified against the DNA. TRBV21-1 corresponds to a pseudogene. This CDR3 is CASSKVGLAGGPLSSYEQYF. Here the CDR3 DNA reads TGTGCCAGCAGCAAAGTGGGACTAGCGGGGGGGCCATTGAGCTCCTACGAGCAGTACTTC.